This TCR beta chain was identified during a study of cytomegalovirus exposure and HLA in healthy donors. This clone has only one observation. Its target is not known. Both 60 Vbeta primers and 13 Jbeta primers went into the PCR. Assay used: immunoSEQ multiplex PCR; TCRdb lists only in-frame clones, some missing. The sample consists of fewer than 150,000 clones, 75% to 85% of them appearing once. General study results and limits: Most TCR sequences proved rare, with some public TCRs found in many donors.

The CDR3 has 15 residues. The V and J ends lost 4 bases and 4 bases respectively, with 17 bases between them. CDR1 is GTSNPN and CDR2 is SVGIG in the germline V gene (reference sequence). The receptor's source is a female donor in good health and CMV-seropositive. The rearrangement uses TRBV30 and TRBJ1-3; the D is unclear. Sequencing input: PBMCs. The CDR3 DNA follows: TGTGCCTGGACCCCGGGAAGGGCGGGAGGAAACACCATATATTTT. The encoded protein is CAWTPGRAGGNTIYF.